Below, 32 T cell receptor beta chains from the same sample are listed, as sequenced in a study of CD8 T cells in Susac syndrome. Random hexamers primed reverse transcription of about 0.5 to 1 ug RNA. TCRdb fed the immunoSEQ multiplex PCR reads into MiXCR, producing one record per CDR3 protein. The sample contains some 130,000 distinct CDR3 sequences, under 95% of which appear only once. Material for sequencing was CD8+ T cells from PBMCs. These receptor sequences come from a human donor with multiple sclerosis.

The genes are TRBV11-1 and TRBJ2-3, with TRBD2 identical over 8 bases. CDR3 length: 18 amino acids. Germline V lookup: CDR1 SGHAT, CDR2 FQDESV (reference sequence). Trimming removed 1 base from V and 2 bases from J; junction bases left unmatched: 11. Here the CDR3 DNA reads TGTGCCAGCAGCTTAGTTCCCCTCGCGGGGGGCTCCACAGATACGCAGTATTTT. It is translated as CASSLVPLAGGSTDTQYF.

V usage is TRBV11-2 and J usage is TRBJ1-1; D gene uncertain. Germline loops: CDR1 SGHAT, CDR2 FQNNGV. V was pared by 7 bases and J by 2 bases, with 5 bases between. The CDR3 has 11 residues. This CDR3 reads CASNINTEAFF. CDR3 bases: TGTGCCAGCAACATCAACACTGAAGCTTTCTTT.

This clonotype was seen more than once but under ten times. The V and J genes are TRBV6-2 or TRBV6-3 and TRBJ2-7; D not certain. Germline lookup yields CDR1 MNHEY and CDR2 SVGEGT. The germline V and J ends were trimmed by 7 bases and 3 bases, with 10 bases remaining between them. This CDR3 is 12 amino acids long. The CDR3 DNA is TGTGCCAGCATGGGTCTTGGCTACGAGCAGTACTTC. Residues: CASMGLGYEQYF.

This clonotype was seen only once. J is TRBJ1-1 and V is TRBV5-6, with D perhaps matching TRBD1 (5 bases). The CDR3 has 15 residues. V lost 4 bases, J lost 0 bases, and 13 bases lay in between. CDR1 is SGHDT and CDR2 is YYEEEE in the germline V gene. CDR3 amino acids: CASSAEGVLNTEAFF. CDR3 coding DNA: TGTGCCAGCAGCGCGGAAGGGGTTTTGAACACTGAAGCTTTCTTT.

A single count supports this clonotype. V and J are TRBV4-2 and TRBJ2-7; D perhaps matches TRBD2 (6 bases). The CDR3 is 14 amino acids. Looked up from germline, CDR1 is LGHNA and CDR2 is YNFKEQ. V shed 4 bases and J shed 3 bases, with 13 bases lying between them. CDR3: CASSPVDGSYEQYF. The CDR3 DNA is TGTGCCAGCAGCCCCGTGGACGGGAGCTACGAGCAGTACTTC.

The gene calls are TRBV15 and TRBJ1-3; D is ambiguous. CDR1 is LNHNV and CDR2 is YYDKDF in the germline V gene (reference sequence). The CDR3 consists of 15 residues. Trimming removed 0 bases from V and 0 bases from J, with 6 bases in between. The CDR3 bases are TGTGCCACCAGCAGAGACGGATTCTCTGGAAACACCATATATTTT. Protein product: CATSRDGFSGNTIYF.

This chain links TRBV20-1 with TRBJ1-1; D is ambiguous. Germline assignment: CDR1 DFQATT and CDR2 SNEGSKA (reference sequence). This CDR3 contains 12 residues. Trimming removed 5 bases from V and 0 bases from J, with 7 bases in between. CDR3 nucleotides: TGCAGTGCTTTTCACATGAACACTGAAGCTTTCTTT. Translated, it gives CSAFHMNTEAFF.

The chain uses TRBV27 and TRBJ2-6, with unresolved D. CDR3 length: 18 residues. The germline CDR1 and CDR2 sequences are MNHEY and SMNVEV (reference sequence). Between the trimmed V and J ends, which lost 2 bases and 4 bases, there was a span of 18 bases. The CDR3: CASSLTAGLWPGANVLTF. CDR3 DNA sequence: TGTGCCAGCAGTTTAACGGCAGGTCTATGGCCCGGGGCCAACGTCCTGACTTTC.

This clonotype was counted a single time. The chain links TRBV9 to TRBJ1-6; D perhaps matches TRBD1 (5 bases). Per the germline V gene, CDR1 is SGDLS and CDR2 is YYNGEE. The V end was cut by 4 bases, the J end by 0 bases, with 11 bases between. The CDR3 sequence is 16 residues long. CDR3 DNA sequence: TGTGCCAGCAGCTCAGAGGGGTTCTCCTATAATTCACCCCTCCACTTT. This encodes CASSSEGFSYNSPLHF.

V and J are TRBV27 and TRBJ1-1, with D hard to call. In germline, CDR1 is MNHEY, CDR2 SMNVEV (reference sequence). The CDR3 extends over 13 amino acids. V was cut by 6 bases and J by 8 bases, with 16 bases left in between. In DNA form, the CDR3 reads TGTGCCAGCAGCCTCGTCCAGATGGGGGAAGCTTTCTTT. Translating it yields CASSLVQMGEAFF.

The chain uses TRBV20-1 and TRBJ1-2; no firm D call. V was cut by 2 bases and J by 4 bases, with 17 bases left in between. CDR1 and CDR2 (germline): DFQATT, SNEGSKA (reference sequence). This CDR3 has 15 amino acids. This CDR3 is CSARTTETGSYGYTF. The CDR3 DNA reads TGCAGTGCTAGAACAACTGAGACGGGATCCTATGGCTACACCTTC.

This clonotype was counted once. The chain has TRBV19 and TRBJ2-5; D perhaps matches TRBD1 (6 bases). Trimming removed 9 bases from V and 5 bases from J, with 22 bases in between. Germline assignment: CDR1 LNHDA and CDR2 SQIVND (reference sequence). The length of the CDR3 is 15 residues. Here the CDR3 reads CASATGWGPAETQYF. The CDR3 DNA sequence: TGTGCCAGCGCCACGGGGTGGGGGCCGGCGGAGACCCAGTACTTC.

The rearrangement links TRBV4-1 to TRBJ2-2; 12 bases agree with TRBD2. V trimming: 3 bases; J trimming: 5 bases; junction bases outside the gene matches: 4. The CDR3 is 16 amino acids. The germline gives CDR1 MGHRA, CDR2 YSYEKL. The CDR3 nucleotides read TGCGCCAGCAGCCACTCCGGGACTAGCGGGACCGGGGAGCTGTTTTTT. Protein product: CASSHSGTSGTGELFF.

V and J are TRBV4-3 and TRBJ2-7, with D possibly being TRBD2 (6 bases). V lost 4 bases and J 4 bases, leaving 17 bases between the germline ends. Per the germline V gene, CDR1 is LGHNA and CDR2 is YSLEER. This CDR3 region has 15 residues. The CDR3 loop is CASSPLPGTQYEQYF. CDR3 nucleotides: TGCGCCAGCAGCCCCCTTCCCGGGACTCAATACGAGCAGTACTTC.

The J gene is TRBJ2-7, the V gene TRBV20-1; D gene unclear. V was pared by 0 bases and J by 5 bases, with 17 bases between. The CDR3 sequence is 15 residues long. CDR1 DFQATT and CDR2 SNEGSKA come from the germline V gene (reference sequence). The CDR3 loop is CSARDSPHGYNEQYF. For the CDR3, the DNA is TGCAGTGCTAGAGACTCCCCCCACGGTTACAACGAGCAGTACTTC.

This rearrangement joins TRBV5-1 to TRBJ1-2; 8 bases agree with TRBD1. CDR1 is SGHRS and CDR2 is YFSETQ in the germline V gene. The CDR3 runs to 14 residues. The junction had 5 bases not matched to a gene; V was cut back by 4 bases and J by 3 bases. In DNA form, the CDR3 reads TGCGCCAGCAGCGTACAGGGGGTAGACTATGGCTACACCTTC. Its protein is CASSVQGVDYGYTF.

This clonotype was picked up one time. J is TRBJ1-2 and V is TRBV11-2; 8 bases fit TRBD1. Per germline, CDR1 SGHAT and CDR2 FQNNGV. The length of the CDR3 is 15 residues. V was clipped by 5 bases and J by 8 bases; unmatched bases: 13. The CDR3 nucleotides are TGTGCCAGCAGCCCCGGGACAGGACCCCTTTCGGGCTACACCTTC. It translates to CASSPGTGPLSGYTF.

This sequence joins TRBV7-9 and TRBJ2-5; D might be TRBD2 (5 bases). V lost 4 bases to trimming and J lost 1 base, with 7 bases between them. The V gene's germline CDR1 is SEHNR and CDR2 FQNEAQ (reference sequence). This CDR3 spans 13 amino acids. This chain's CDR3 is CASSWTSQETQYF. Here the CDR3 DNA reads TGTGCCAGCAGCTGGACTTCCCAAGAGACCCAGTACTTC.

The chain employs TRBV7-9 and TRBJ2-7, with TRBD1 matching over 7 bases. Trimming took 5 bases from V and 5 from J; bases not matched to a gene: 6. The CDR3 runs to 13 residues. The V gene's germline CDR1 is SEHNR and CDR2 FQNEAQ (reference sequence). The CDR3 DNA is TGTGCCAGCAGCGCCCGACAGGGCGACGAGCAGTACTTC. It specifies CASSARQGDEQYF.

V gene TRBV5-1 combines with J gene TRBJ2-1; 11 bases match TRBD2. CDR1 is SGHRS and CDR2 is YFSETQ in the germline V gene. This CDR3 region has 15 residues. V was clipped by 4 bases and J by 9 bases; unmatched bases: 9. CDR3: CASSLTSGSLSEQFF. In DNA, the CDR3 is TGCGCCAGCAGCCTAACTAGCGGGAGTCTGAGTGAGCAGTTCTTC.

V is TRBV20-1 and J is TRBJ1-1; tentative D call: TRBD1 (5 bases). The V gene lost 5 bases and the J gene lost 5 bases, with 15 bases spanning the gap. The CDR3 loop spans 13 amino acids. CDR1 and CDR2 (germline): DFQATT, SNEGSKA (reference sequence). Here the CDR3 reads CSARVGLRTEAFF. For the CDR3, the DNA is TGCAGTGCTCGGGTGGGGCTGAGGACTGAAGCTTTCTTT.

The chain links TRBV5-1 to TRBJ2-7, with D hard to call. V lost 1 base and J lost 1, with 12 bases in between. CDR1 and CDR2 (germline): SGHRS, YFSETQ. This CDR3 has 15 residues. Here the CDR3 reads CASSLLGLQSYEQYF. The CDR3 DNA sequence: TGCGCCAGCAGCTTGTTGGGGTTGCAGTCCTACGAGCAGTACTTC.

The rearrangement joins TRBV5-6 to TRBJ2-1; D is possibly TRBD2 (5 bases). Per germline, CDR1 SGHDT and CDR2 YYEEEE. V lost 0 bases and J 8 bases, leaving 9 bases between the germline ends. The CDR3 extends over 13 amino acids. Here the CDR3 DNA reads TGTGCCAGCAGCTTGGGGGGAGAGGATGAGCAGTTCTTC. Its translation is CASSLGGEDEQFF.

The chain has TRBV29-1 and TRBJ2-1, with D maybe TRBD2 (6 bases). CDR1 SQVTM and CDR2 ANQGSEA come from the germline V gene. The V gene lost 5 bases and the J gene lost 8 bases, with 7 bases spanning the gap. This CDR3 has 10 residues. The CDR3 bases are TGCAGCGTTCGGGAGTATGAGCAGTTCTTC. Translating gives CSVREYEQFF.

This clonotype was seen a few times. The rearrangement uses TRBV7-6 and TRBJ2-7; D may match TRBD1 or TRBD2 (5 bases each). The V and J ends lost 5 bases and 2 bases respectively, with 10 bases between them. Germline V CDR1 and CDR2: SGHVS, FNYEAQ. The length of the CDR3 is 13 residues. This chain's CDR3 is CASSRDGTYEQYF. The CDR3 DNA sequence: TGTGCCAGCAGCCGGGACGGGACCTACGAGCAGTACTTC.

The chain couples TRBV6-1 to TRBJ2-3; TRBD2 might be the D (7 bases). The CDR3 has 20 amino acids. V was trimmed by 2 bases and J by 3 bases, leaving 27 bases between them. Germline V gives CDR1 MNHNS, CDR2 SASEGT. The CDR3 nucleotides read TGTGCCAGCAGTGAACTCCCGGGATCGGGGGGCGATTTCTCGACAGATACGCAGTATTTT. Amino acids: CASSELPGSGGDFSTDTQYF.

The gene calls are TRBV19 and TRBJ2-7; no reliable D call. The CDR3 totals 12 residues. Germline V gives CDR1 LNHDA, CDR2 SQIVND (reference sequence). Trimming left V 8 bases short and J 6 bases short, with 14 bases between. In nucleotides, the CDR3 is TGTGCCAGTGGGCCGATTGGAAGCGAGCAGTACTTC. This translates into CASGPIGSEQYF.

This clonotype showed up just once. The V gene is TRBV27, the J gene TRBJ2-5, with D perhaps being TRBD1 or TRBD2 (7 bases each). With 3 bases removed from V and 1 base from J, the gap between germline ends came to 15 bases. The CDR3 is 16 residues long. CDR1 and CDR2 from the germline V gene are MNHEY and SMNVEV (reference sequence). The CDR3, as DNA: TGTGCCAGCAGTTTTCAGACAGGGAGGGTCCAAGAGACCCAGTACTTC. Protein sequence: CASSFQTGRVQETQYF.

The rearrangement joins TRBV5-6 to TRBJ2-2; 14 positions agree with TRBD2. V dropped 3 bases and J dropped 7; count of bases not matched to a gene: 5. Germline loops: CDR1 SGHDT, CDR2 YYEEEE. The CDR3 consists of 16 residues. As DNA, the CDR3 is TGTGCCAGCAGCTGGGGACTAGCGGGAGAAATCGGGGAGCTGTTTTTT. Translating gives CASSWGLAGEIGELFF.

This chain joins TRBV7-9 and TRBJ2-7, with D unresolved. Germline assignment: CDR1 SEHNR and CDR2 FQNEAQ (reference sequence). The CDR3 has 17 amino acids. Between the trimmed V and J ends, which lost 2 bases and 0 bases, there was a span of 17 bases. The CDR3 sequence: CASSLIRNSRSSYEQYF. The CDR3 DNA reads TGTGCCAGCAGCTTAATAAGAAACAGCCGTAGCTCCTACGAGCAGTACTTC.

V usage is TRBV19 and J usage is TRBJ2-7, with 9 positions matching TRBD1. This CDR3 spans 14 amino acids. Germline V gene lookup returns CDR1 LNHDA and CDR2 SQIVND (reference sequence). The V gene end was trimmed by 3 bases and the J gene end by 7 bases; junction bases not matched to a gene: 7. CDR3 in amino acids: CASSMTGGAEEQYF. DNA of the CDR3: TGTGCCAGTAGTATGACAGGGGGGGCCGAAGAGCAGTACTTC.

The J gene is TRBJ1-1, the V gene TRBV5-6; no clear D gene. This CDR3 region has 12 residues. Germline V gene data show CDR1 as SGHDT and CDR2 as YYEEEE. V was shortened by 4 bases and J by 7 bases, with 11 bases between the two germline ends. In DNA, the CDR3 is TGTGCCAGCAGCGCGTACTCCCTTGAAGCTTTCTTT. Residues: CASSAYSLEAFF. The whole variable domain, filled in from reference TRBV5-6 and TRBJ1-1, reads DAGVTQSPTHLIKTRGQQVTLRCSPKSGHDTVSWYQQALGQGPQFIFQYYEEEERQRGNFPDRFSGHQFPNYSSELNVNALLLGDSALYLCASSAYSLEAFFGQGTRLTVV.